Reported below is one TCR beta chain. Its antigen remains unidentified. The data derive from a study of T cell responses to AZD1222 COVID-19 vaccine. Study conclusions and caveats: Clonal diversity was possibly underestimated; the donors were predominantly white British and more often female.

Here immunoSEQ multiplex PCR was the method, and the copy in TCRdb shows in-frame clones only, minus some. Among some 130,000 clones listed, just over 90% were seen once. Germline CDR1 reads SNHLY; CDR2 reads FYNNEI. The CDR3 has 13 amino acids. Trimming stripped 3 bases from V and 11 bases from J, with 16 bases between. V usage is TRBV2 and J usage is TRBJ1-2; TRBD1 might be the D (5 bases). Material: peripheral blood, obtained on day 0 of AZD1222 vaccination. This TCR derives from an adult in good health. CDR3 DNA: TGTGCCAGCAGTGACGGGGACGATAGGCGGTACACCTTC. Its protein product is CASSDGDDRRYTF.